These 22 T cell receptor beta chains came from one sample sequenced in a study of T cell clonotyping in hematopoietic cell transplantation. Method: immunoSEQ multiplex PCR; TCRdb's copy keeps in-frame clones and lacks some. The sample consists of about 18,000 clones, approximately 79% of them appearing once. Sequences were obtained from peripheral blood mononuclear cells. The source of these receptors is a man in his fifties or sixties in good health. Some clones in this sample may be carry-over from other donors' samples.

This clone turned up a few times. The chain combines TRBV5-1 with TRBJ2-2; D is possibly TRBD1 (6 bases). Trimming left V 2 bases short and J 3 bases short, with 8 bases between. There are 14 residues in the CDR3. Germline V CDR1 and CDR2: SGHRS, YFSETQ. The CDR3 is CASSFGTYTGELFF. The DNA for the CDR3 is TGCGCCAGCAGCTTCGGGACATACACCGGGGAGCTGTTTTTT.

The chain uses TRBV11-2 and TRBJ1-2; a weak D match, TRBD1 (6 bases). Germline V CDR1 and CDR2: SGHAT, FQNNGV. The ends were cut back, 5 bases at V and 1 base at J, with 11 bases in the middle. The CDR3 has 14 amino acids. CDR3 protein: CASSRGQLNYGYTF. DNA for the CDR3: TGTGCCAGCAGCCGCGGACAGCTTAACTATGGCTACACCTTC.

The V and J genes are TRBV7-8 and TRBJ1-4; weak D call: TRBD1 (5 bases). V was shortened by 1 base and J by 0 bases, with 12 bases between the two germline ends. Germline CDR1 SGHVS, CDR2 FQNEAQ. The CDR3 runs to 17 residues. The CDR3 DNA reads as TGTGCCAGCAGCTTAGGGGCAGGGTATGCAACTAATGAAAAACTGTTTTTT. It yields the protein CASSLGAGYATNEKLFF.

This chain connects TRBV19 to TRBJ2-5; 11 bases are a match to TRBD2. Germline CDR1 LNHDA, CDR2 SQIVND (reference sequence). With V trimmed by 3 bases and J by 3 bases, 6 bases remained unmatched. The length of the CDR3 is 16 residues. The CDR3 region has the DNA TGTGCCAGTAGTATGGTGGTTAGCGGGGGGGAAGAGACCCAGTACTTC. This gives the protein CASSMVVSGGEETQYF.

The chain recombines TRBV29-1 with TRBJ2-3, with D perhaps TRBD1 (7 bases). CDR1 and CDR2 (germline): SQVTM, ANQGSEA. V was shortened by 0 bases and J by 9 bases, with 16 bases between the two germline ends. The CDR3 length is 14 residues. The CDR3 reads CSVEDRQGLRTQYF. CDR3 nucleotides: TGCAGCGTTGAAGATCGACAGGGACTGAGGACGCAGTATTTT.

The chain carries TRBV28 and TRBJ2-1; the D gene is possibly TRBD2 (6 bases). The CDR3 extends over 15 amino acids. The V end lost 8 bases, the J end lost 10 bases, and 24 bases lay between the germline ends. In germline, CDR1 is MDHEN, CDR2 SYDVKM. The CDR3 loop is CASRHGGRFMEEQFF. The CDR3, as DNA: TGTGCCAGCCGCCATGGAGGGAGGTTTATGGAAGAGCAGTTCTTC.

This chain joins TRBV4-3 and TRBJ1-2, with D possibly TRBD1 on 5 matching bases. This CDR3 contains 14 residues. Germline assignment: CDR1 LGHNA and CDR2 YSLEER. Trimming took off 1 base at V and 4 bases at J, with 10 bases between the two ends. The CDR3: CASSQASGTYGYTF. CDR3 in DNA: TGCGCCAGCAGCCAAGCGTCAGGGACCTATGGCTACACCTTC.

The V and J genes are TRBV30 and TRBJ1-5; D perhaps matches TRBD1 (5 bases). Germline V gene data show CDR1 as GTSNPN and CDR2 as SVGIG (reference sequence). The CDR3 has 17 amino acids. V was trimmed by 0 bases and J by 0 bases, leaving 15 bases between them. This chain's CDR3 is CAWSVQESSYSNQPQHF. The CDR3 DNA reads as TGTGCCTGGAGTGTACAGGAATCCAGTTATAGCAATCAGCCCCAGCATTTT.

This clone was observed a handful of times. J is TRBJ1-2 and V is TRBV5-1; TRBD1 aligns across 9 bases. CDR3 length: 13 residues. J gave up 6 bases and V 3 bases, and 3 bases lay outside the gene matches. The V gene's germline CDR1 is SGHRS and CDR2 YFSETQ. CDR3 nucleotides: TGCGCCAGCAGCTCGGGACAGGGCGATGGCTACACCTTC. Translating gives CASSSGQGDGYTF. The full variable domain, its missing parts supplied by reference TRBV5-1 and TRBJ1-2, is KAGVTQTPRYLIKTRGQQVTLSCSPISGHRSVSWYQQTPGQGLQFLFEYFSETQRNKGNFPGRFSGRQFSNSRSEMNVSTLELGDSALYLCASSSGQGDGYTFGSGTRLTVV.

The CDR3 sequence: CASSWGRSNYGYTF. Written as DNA, the CDR3 is TGTGCCAGTAGTTGGGGCAGGTCAAACTATGGCTACACCTTC. The chain combines TRBV19 with TRBJ1-2, with D possibly matching TRBD1 (5 bases). There are 14 residues in the CDR3. Trimming removed 5 bases at V and 2 bases at J, with 12 bases between. The germline V gene encodes CDR1 LNHDA and CDR2 SQIVND (reference sequence).

This rearrangement joins TRBV4-1 to TRBJ1-4, with 11 bases matching TRBD1. The trim removed 1 base at V and 6 bases at J, leaving 4 bases unmatched. The germline V gene has CDR1 MGHRA and CDR2 YSYEKL. This CDR3 contains 16 residues. The CDR3 reads CASSQGPGQGDEKLFF. CDR3 coding DNA: TGCGCCAGCAGCCAAGGGCCGGGACAGGGGGATGAAAAACTGTTTTTT.

This sequence joins TRBV7-3 and TRBJ2-2; 10 bases match TRBD1. The CDR3 length is 17 residues. The V and J ends lost 8 bases and 0 bases, in that order; junction bases with no gene match: 9. CDR1 and CDR2 (germline): SGHTA, FQGTGA. CDR3 DNA sequence: TGTGCCAGCCACCCGGGACAGGGGACAACGAACACCGGGGAGCTGTTTTTT. It codes for CASHPGQGTTNTGELFF.

This sequence joins TRBV2 and TRBJ2-1; 13 bases map to TRBD2. Losses at the gene ends were 7 bases for V and 8 bases for J; bases not matched to a gene: 5. The V gene's germline CDR1 is SNHLY and CDR2 FYNNEI. This CDR3 has 14 amino acids. The CDR3 DNA reads TGTGCCAGCACGGGGACTAGCGGGATACATGAGCAGTTCTTC. The encoded protein is CASTGTSGIHEQFF.

This clone was picked up a small number of times. The rearrangement links TRBV29-1 to TRBJ2-7; 7 positions match TRBD1. Trimming cost V 6 bases and J 3 bases; bases outside gene matches: 11. This CDR3 contains 14 residues. The germline CDR1 and CDR2 sequences are SQVTM and ANQGSEA. The DNA for the CDR3 is TGCAGCGTCGGGACAGACCCTAACTTCTACGAGCAGTACTTC. Amino acids: CSVGTDPNFYEQYF.

The rearrangement joins TRBV9 to TRBJ1-4; maybe TRBD1 (5 bases). CDR1 is SGDLS, CDR2 YYNGEE, per germline. The V gene lost 4 bases and the J gene lost 7 bases, with 17 bases spanning the gap. CDR3 length: 15 amino acids. CDR3 in amino acids: CASSPFDSGAEKLFF. DNA of the CDR3: TGTGCCAGCAGCCCTTTCGACAGCGGAGCTGAAAAACTGTTTTTT.

This chain joins TRBV11-3 and TRBJ2-7; D tentatively fits TRBD1 or TRBD2 (5 bases each). This CDR3 is built from 16 residues. V was clipped by 5 bases and J by 4 bases, with 21 bases between them. Germline CDR1 reads SGHNT; CDR2 reads YENEEA. CDR3 protein: CASSKTSGAATYEQYF. The CDR3 coding sequence is TGTGCCAGCAGCAAAACTTCCGGGGCCGCCACTTACGAGCAGTACTTC.

The genes are TRBV7-9 and TRBJ2-1; the match to TRBD2 covers 14 bases. This CDR3 has 15 amino acids. From germline, CDR1 is SEHNR and CDR2 FQNEAQ (reference sequence). The J segment lost 8 bases and the V segment lost 2 bases, leaving 2 bases of the junction unmatched. The CDR3 sequence: CASSLRLAGGDEQFF. Here the CDR3 DNA reads TGTGCCAGCAGCTTAAGACTAGCGGGAGGGGATGAGCAGTTCTTC.

The chain is built from TRBV9 and TRBJ1-3; tentatively, D is TRBD1 (6 bases). This CDR3 contains 14 residues. Germline V gives CDR1 SGDLS, CDR2 YYNGEE. V was clipped by 3 bases and J by 4 bases, with 11 bases between them. CDR3 coding DNA: TGTGCCAGCAGCGGAGGGGGTTACGGAAACACCATATATTTT. It encodes CASSGGGYGNTIYF.

The chain links TRBV11-2 to TRBJ2-3; D is ambiguous. V lost 1 base, J lost 6 bases, and 8 bases lay in between. The CDR3 is 13 amino acids. CDR1 and CDR2 (germline): SGHAT, FQNNGV. The CDR3: CASSLGPYDTQYF. DNA of the CDR3: TGTGCCAGCAGCTTAGGTCCATACGATACGCAGTATTTT. Drawing the rest from reference TRBV11-2 and TRBJ2-3, the complete variable domain is EAGVAQSPRYKIIEKRQSVAFWCNPISGHATLYWYQQILGQGPKLLIQFQNNGVVDDSQLPKDRFSAERLKGVDSTLKIQPAKLEDSAVYLCASSLGPYDTQYFGPGTRLTVL.

This chain connects TRBV19 to TRBJ2-7, with 9 bases aligning to TRBD1. The CDR3 is made up of 15 amino acids. Germline CDR1 is LNHDA and CDR2 is SQIVND (reference sequence). Trimming cost V 1 base and J 1 base; bases outside gene matches: 2. CDR3 in amino acids: CASSIATGGSYEQYF. CDR3 sequence (DNA): TGTGCCAGTAGTATAGCGACAGGGGGGTCCTACGAGCAGTACTTC. Full variable domain (rest looked up from reference TRBV19 and TRBJ2-7): DGGITQSPKYLFRKEGQNVTLSCEQNLNHDAMYWYRQDPGQGLRLIYYSQIVNDFQKGDIAEGYSVSREKKESFPLTVTSAQKNPTAFYLCASSIATGGSYEQYFGPGTRLTVT.

This clone was detected a few times. The CDR3 loop reads CASSEPSGGSYEQYF. CDR3 nucleotides: TGTGCCAGCAGTGAACCTAGCGGGGGATCCTACGAGCAGTACTTC. The chain carries TRBV2 and TRBJ2-7; TRBD2 aligns across 10 bases. Trimming removed 2 bases from V and 1 base from J; junction bases left unmatched: 2. The CDR3 is made up of 15 amino acids. Germline lookup yields CDR1 SNHLY and CDR2 FYNNEI.

The chain employs TRBV29-1 and TRBJ1-2; no definite D call. Trimming cost V 4 bases and J 4 bases, with 13 bases left between them. Germline loops: CDR1 SQVTM, CDR2 ANQGSEA. The CDR3 is 13 amino acids. Here the CDR3 DNA reads TGCAGCGTTGTCCAAGGAAGCACCTATGGCTACACCTTC. Protein sequence: CSVVQGSTYGYTF. Variable domain in full (rest from reference TRBV29-1 and TRBJ1-2): SAVISQKPSRDICQRGTSLTIQCQVDSQVTMMFWYRQQPGQSLTLIATANQGSEATYESGFVIDKFPISRPNLTFSTLTVSNMSPEDSSIYLCSVVQGSTYGYTFGSGTRLTVV.